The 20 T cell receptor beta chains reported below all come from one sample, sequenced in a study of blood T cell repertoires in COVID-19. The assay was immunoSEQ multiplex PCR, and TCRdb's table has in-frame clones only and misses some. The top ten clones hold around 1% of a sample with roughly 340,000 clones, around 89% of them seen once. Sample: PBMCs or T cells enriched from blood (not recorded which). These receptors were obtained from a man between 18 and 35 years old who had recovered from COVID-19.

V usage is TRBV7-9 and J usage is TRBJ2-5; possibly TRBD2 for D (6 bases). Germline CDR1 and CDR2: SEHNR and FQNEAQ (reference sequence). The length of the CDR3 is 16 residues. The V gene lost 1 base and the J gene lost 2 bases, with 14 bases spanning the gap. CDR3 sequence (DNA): TGTGCCAGCAGCTTAGGAGGGGCAGGGAGGCAAGAGACCCAGTACTTC. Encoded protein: CASSLGGAGRQETQYF. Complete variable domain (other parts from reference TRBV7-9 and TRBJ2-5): DTGVSQNPRHKITKRGQNVTFRCDPISEHNRLYWYRQTLGQGPEFLTYFQNEAQLEKSRLLSDRFSAERPKGSFSTLEIQRTEQGDSAMYLCASSLGGAGRQETQYFGPGTRLLVL.

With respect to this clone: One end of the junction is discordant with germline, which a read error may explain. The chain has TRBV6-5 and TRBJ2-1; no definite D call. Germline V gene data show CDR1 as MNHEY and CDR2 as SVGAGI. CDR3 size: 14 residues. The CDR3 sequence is CAGSPESSYNEQFF. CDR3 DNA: TGTGCCGGCAGCCCAGAAAGCTCCTACAATGAGCAGTTCTTC.

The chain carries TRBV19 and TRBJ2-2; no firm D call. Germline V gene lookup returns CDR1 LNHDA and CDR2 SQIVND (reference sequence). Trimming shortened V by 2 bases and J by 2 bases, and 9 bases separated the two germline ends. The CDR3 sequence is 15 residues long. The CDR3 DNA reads TGTGCCAGTAGTATATCACAGATAAACACCGGGGAGCTGTTTTTT. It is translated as CASSISQINTGELFF.

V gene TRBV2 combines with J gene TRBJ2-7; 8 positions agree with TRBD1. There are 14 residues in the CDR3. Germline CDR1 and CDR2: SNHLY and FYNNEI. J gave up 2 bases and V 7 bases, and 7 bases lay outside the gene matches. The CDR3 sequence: CASTTGQGTYEQYF. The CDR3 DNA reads TGTGCCAGCACTACCGGACAGGGTACCTACGAGCAGTACTTC.

CDR3 nucleotides: TGCGCCAGCAGCTTGGAAGCGGGGGCAGGCGAGCAGTACTTC. It is translated as CASSLEAGAGEQYF. This sequence joins TRBV5-1 and TRBJ2-7; 8 bases match TRBD2. With 0 bases clipped from V and 6 bases from J, the junction kept 5 bases outside the gene matches. The CDR3 length is 14 residues. CDR1 and CDR2 from the germline V gene are SGHRS and YFSETQ.

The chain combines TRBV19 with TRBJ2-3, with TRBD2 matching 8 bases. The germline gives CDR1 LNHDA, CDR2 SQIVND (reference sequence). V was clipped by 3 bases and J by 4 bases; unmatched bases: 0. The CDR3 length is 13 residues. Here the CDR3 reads CASSISGADTQYF. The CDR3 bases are TGTGCCAGTAGTATTAGCGGGGCAGATACGCAGTATTTT.

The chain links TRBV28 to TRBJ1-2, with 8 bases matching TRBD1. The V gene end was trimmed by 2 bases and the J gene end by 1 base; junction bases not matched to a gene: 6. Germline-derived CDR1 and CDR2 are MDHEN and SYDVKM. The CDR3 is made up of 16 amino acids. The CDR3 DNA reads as TGTGCCAGCAGTTTACTAGAAGGACAGGGTAACTATGGCTACACCTTC. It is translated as CASSLLEGQGNYGYTF.

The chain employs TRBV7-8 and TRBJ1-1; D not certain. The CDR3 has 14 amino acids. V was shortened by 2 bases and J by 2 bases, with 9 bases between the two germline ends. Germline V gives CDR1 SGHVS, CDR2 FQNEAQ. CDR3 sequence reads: CASSLTTHNTEAFF. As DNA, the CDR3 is TGTGCCAGCAGCTTAACCACTCACAACACTGAAGCTTTCTTT.

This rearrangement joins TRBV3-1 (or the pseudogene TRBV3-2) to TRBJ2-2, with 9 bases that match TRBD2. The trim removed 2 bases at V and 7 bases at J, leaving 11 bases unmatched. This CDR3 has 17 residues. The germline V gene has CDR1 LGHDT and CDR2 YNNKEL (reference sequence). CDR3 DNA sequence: TGTGCCAGCAGCCAACCAGCGGGAGGAGAATCTGGCGGGGAGCTGTTTTTT. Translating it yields CASSQPAGGESGGELFF.

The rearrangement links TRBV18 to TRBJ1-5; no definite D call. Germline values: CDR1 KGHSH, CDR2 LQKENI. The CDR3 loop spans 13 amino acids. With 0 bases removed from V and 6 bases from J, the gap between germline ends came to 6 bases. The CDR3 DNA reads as TGTGCCAGCTCACCACCGAATAGTCAGCCCCAGCATTTT. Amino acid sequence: CASSPPNSQPQHF.

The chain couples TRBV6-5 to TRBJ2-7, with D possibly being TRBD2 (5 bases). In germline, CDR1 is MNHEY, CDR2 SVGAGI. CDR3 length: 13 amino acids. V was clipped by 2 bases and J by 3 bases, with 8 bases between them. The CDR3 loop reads CASSYGSRYEQYF. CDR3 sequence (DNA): TGTGCCAGCAGTTACGGGAGTCGCTACGAGCAGTACTTC.

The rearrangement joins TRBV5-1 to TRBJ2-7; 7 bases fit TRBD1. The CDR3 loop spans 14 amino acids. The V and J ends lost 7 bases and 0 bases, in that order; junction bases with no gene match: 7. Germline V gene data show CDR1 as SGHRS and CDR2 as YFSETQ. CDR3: CASSPGTVSYEQYF. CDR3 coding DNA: TGCGCCAGCTCTCCCGGGACAGTCTCCTACGAGCAGTACTTC.

CDR3 sequence (DNA): TGTGCCAGCATTCCCTCAATAGGGGGCTATGGCTACACCTTC. Its translation: CASIPSIGGYGYTF. This chain links TRBV7-9 with TRBJ1-2; tentatively, D is TRBD1 (6 bases). Germline loops: CDR1 SEHNR, CDR2 FQNEAQ (reference sequence). This CDR3 spans 14 amino acids. The ends were cut back, 7 bases at V and 4 bases at J, with 16 bases in the middle.

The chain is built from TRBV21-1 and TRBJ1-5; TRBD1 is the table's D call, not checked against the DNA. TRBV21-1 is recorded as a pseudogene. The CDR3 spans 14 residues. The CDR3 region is CASGGSGGWWPQHF. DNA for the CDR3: TGTGCCAGCGGTGGTTCAGGGGGGTGGTGGCCCCAGCATTTT.

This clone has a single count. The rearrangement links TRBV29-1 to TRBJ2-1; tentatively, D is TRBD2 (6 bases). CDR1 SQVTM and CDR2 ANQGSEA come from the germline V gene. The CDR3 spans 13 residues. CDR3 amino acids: CGVASGSYNEQFF. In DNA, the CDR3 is TGCGGGGTAGCCAGCGGGTCCTACAATGAGCAGTTCTTC.

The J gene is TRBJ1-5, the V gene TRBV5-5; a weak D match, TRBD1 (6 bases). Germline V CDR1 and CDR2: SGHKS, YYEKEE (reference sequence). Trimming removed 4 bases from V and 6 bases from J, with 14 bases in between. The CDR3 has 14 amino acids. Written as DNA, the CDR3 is TGTGCCAGCAGCACAGGGATCAAGGGTCAGCCCCAGCATTTT. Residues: CASSTGIKGQPQHF.

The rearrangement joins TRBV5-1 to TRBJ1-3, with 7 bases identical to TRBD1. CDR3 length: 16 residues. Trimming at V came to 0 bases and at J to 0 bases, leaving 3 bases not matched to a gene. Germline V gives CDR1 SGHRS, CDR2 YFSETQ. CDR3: CASSLGTGSSGNTIYF. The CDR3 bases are TGCGCCAGCAGCTTGGGGACAGGCTCCTCTGGAAACACCATATATTTT.

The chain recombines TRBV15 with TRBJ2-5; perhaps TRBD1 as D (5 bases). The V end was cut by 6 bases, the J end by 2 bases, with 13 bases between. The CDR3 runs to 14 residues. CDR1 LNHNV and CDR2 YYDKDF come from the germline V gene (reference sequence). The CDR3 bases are TGTGCCACCAGTGATGGGGCAGGTCAAGAGACCCAGTACTTC. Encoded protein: CATSDGAGQETQYF.

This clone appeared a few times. The CDR3 region is CASSPGLAGGRLTGELFF. The CDR3 nucleotides are TGTGCCAGCAGCCCGGGACTAGCGGGGGGCCGGTTGACCGGGGAGCTGTTTTTT. The chain uses TRBV7-6 and TRBJ2-2, with TRBD2 identical over 15 bases. The germline CDR1 and CDR2 sequences are SGHVS and FNYEAQ. The J segment lost 5 bases and the V segment lost 5 bases, leaving 9 bases of the junction unmatched. The CDR3 is made up of 18 amino acids.

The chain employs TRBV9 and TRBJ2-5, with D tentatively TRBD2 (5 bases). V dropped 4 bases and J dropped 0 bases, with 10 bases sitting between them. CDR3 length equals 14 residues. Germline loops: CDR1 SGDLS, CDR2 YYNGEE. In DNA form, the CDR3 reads TGTGCCAGCAGCCCTTTCGGGAACCAAGAGACCCAGTACTTC. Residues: CASSPFGNQETQYF. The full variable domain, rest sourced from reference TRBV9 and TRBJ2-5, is DSGVTQTPKHLITATGQRVTLRCSPRSGDLSVYWYQQSLDQGLQFLIQYYNGEERAKGNILERFSAQQFPDLHSELNLSSLELGDSALYFCASSPFGNQETQYFGPGTRLLVL.